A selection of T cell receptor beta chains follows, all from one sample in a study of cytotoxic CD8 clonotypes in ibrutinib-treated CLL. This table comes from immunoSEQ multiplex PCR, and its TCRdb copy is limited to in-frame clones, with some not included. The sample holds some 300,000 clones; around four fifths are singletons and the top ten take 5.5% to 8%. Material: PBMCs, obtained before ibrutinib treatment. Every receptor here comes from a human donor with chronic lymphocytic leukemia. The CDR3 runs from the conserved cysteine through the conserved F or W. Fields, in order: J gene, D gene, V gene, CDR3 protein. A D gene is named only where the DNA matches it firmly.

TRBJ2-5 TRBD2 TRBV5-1 CASSLASGQETQYF
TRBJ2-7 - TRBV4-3 CASSQRWGSSYEQYF
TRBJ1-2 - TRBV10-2 CASSDGANYGYTF
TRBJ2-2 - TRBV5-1 CASSLEASSSGELFF
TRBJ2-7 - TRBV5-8 CASSSYYEQYF
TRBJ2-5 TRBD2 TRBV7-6 CASSLAASGAQETQYF
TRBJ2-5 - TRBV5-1 CASSLGRETQYF
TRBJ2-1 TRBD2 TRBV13 CASSSRTSGVWNEQFF
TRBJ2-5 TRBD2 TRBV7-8 CASSLWLREKETQYF
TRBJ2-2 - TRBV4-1 CASSQGQGSLFF